The entry below describes one TCR beta chain. This specimen belongs to a study of blood T cell repertoires in COVID-19. Clones were read by immunoSEQ multiplex PCR, and TCRdb kept only the in-frame ones, dropping some. This table has around 250,000 clones, 84% appearing once. This CDR3 region has 13 residues. V gave up 2 bases and J gave up 5 bases, with 10 bases separating them. Germline-derived CDR1 and CDR2 are SGHRS and YFSETQ. This sequence was found in a human donor in a cohort sampled during active COVID-19. V usage is TRBV5-1 and J usage is TRBJ2-5, with D perhaps TRBD2 (6 bases). Sequencing used peripheral blood. The CDR3 loop is CASSFGGSETQYF. The CDR3 DNA reads as TGCGCCAGCAGCTTTGGGGGGAGCGAGACCCAGTACTTC.